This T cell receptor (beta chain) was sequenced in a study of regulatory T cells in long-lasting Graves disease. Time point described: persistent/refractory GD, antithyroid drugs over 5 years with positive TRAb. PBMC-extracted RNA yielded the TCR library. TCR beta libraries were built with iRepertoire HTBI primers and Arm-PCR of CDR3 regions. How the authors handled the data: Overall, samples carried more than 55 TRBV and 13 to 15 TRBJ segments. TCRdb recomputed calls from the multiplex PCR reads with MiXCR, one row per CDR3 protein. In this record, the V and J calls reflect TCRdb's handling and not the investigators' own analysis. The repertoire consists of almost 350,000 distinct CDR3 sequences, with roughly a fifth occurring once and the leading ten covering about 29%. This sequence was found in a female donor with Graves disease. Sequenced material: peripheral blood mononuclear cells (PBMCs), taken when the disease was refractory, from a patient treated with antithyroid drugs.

The CDR3 here is CASSQGSYGGPNEKLFF. Written as DNA, the CDR3 is TGCGCCAGCAGCCAAGGATCTTATGGAGGCCCGAATGAAAAACTGTTTTTT. The chain combines TRBV4-1 with TRBJ1-4; D is unclear. Trimming removed 1 base at V and 5 bases at J, with 17 bases between. The CDR3 runs 17 residues. The germline CDR1 and CDR2 sequences are MGHRA and YSYEKL.